These T cell receptor beta chains were read from a single sample in a study of T cells in Graves' hyperthyroidism and ophthalmopathy. Each CDR3 protein gets one entry after TCRdb re-called the multiplex PCR reads with MiXCR. Of roughly 500,000 distinct CDR3 sequences in the sample, approximately 25% were seen once. Source material: blood. These receptors came from a woman in her 30s with Graves' ophthalmopathy. Each CDR3 is given with its conserved first and last residue. The D gene is left open where the match is weak. Clone sizes are given selectively: once, few, many, or a class where the clone is expanded.

TGTGCCAGCAGCCAAGAGACAGGGTTCTACGAGCAGTACTTC,CASSQETGFYEQYF,TRBJ2-7,TRBV14,TRBD1,many
TGTGCCAGCAGTTACAATGGGGAACCATCTGGAAACACCATATATTTT,CASSYNGEPSGNTIYF,TRBJ1-3,TRBV6-5,-,-
TGCGCCAGCAGCCAAGATTTTGACCCTACTAACTATGGCTACACCTTC,CASSQDFDPTNYGYTF,TRBJ1-2,TRBV4-1,-,-
TGTGCCAGCAGCTCCCCGGGTTTCGGCTACACCTTC,CASSSPGFGYTF,TRBJ1-2,TRBV7-3,-,many
TGTGCCATCAGTGAGGACAGGGTATGGGAGCAGTACTTC,CAISEDRVWEQYF,TRBJ2-7,TRBV10-3,TRBD1,many
TGTGCCAGCAGTGGGATGGCAGCTAGCCAAGAGACCCAGTACTTC,CASSGMAASQETQYF,TRBJ2-5,TRBV27,-,many
TGTGCCAGCAGTCGAGGGGAGGGGGAGCAGTACTTC,CASSRGEGEQYF,TRBJ2-7,TRBV2,TRBD2,-
TGTGCCTGGAGTGCATGGACAGGGGATGGCTACACCTTC,CAWSAWTGDGYTF,TRBJ1-2,TRBV30,TRBD1,many
TGTGCCATCAGGAAAGGGACAGGGGGTTATCAGCCCCAGCATTTT,CAIRKGTGGYQPQHF,TRBJ1-5,TRBV28,TRBD1,many
TGTGCCATCACGGACGGGGGTAACGAGCAGTACTTC,CAITDGGNEQYF,TRBJ2-7,TRBV11-1,-,-
TGTGCCAGCAGTACAGGGCTGAACGAGCAGTACTTC,CASSTGLNEQYF,TRBJ2-7,TRBV6-1,-,few
TGTGCCAGCACCTTAACAGGGGCGAGAGGCACTGAAGCTTTCTTT,CASTLTGARGTEAFF,TRBJ1-1,TRBV6-1,TRBD1,-
TGTGCCAGTAGTATCGGACACCCCTACGAGCAGTACTTC,CASSIGHPYEQYF,TRBJ2-7,TRBV19,-,many
TGTGCCAGCACCCAGCAGGGGGGGAACTATGGCTACACCTTC,CASTQQGGNYGYTF,TRBJ1-2,TRBV6-1,TRBD1,-
TGTGCCAGCAGTGACTCGACCCAAGAGACCCAGTACTTC,CASSDSTQETQYF,TRBJ2-5,TRBV6-4,-,many
TGCAGTGCTAGAGGAGGGGATAGCAATCAGCCCCAGCATTTT,CSARGGDSNQPQHF,TRBJ1-5,TRBV20-1,-,-
TGTGCCAGTAGACCCCAGGGCGGGGGAGAGCAGTACTTC,CASRPQGGGEQYF,TRBJ2-7,TRBV19,TRBD2,many
TGCAGCGTTGAGAATTCCCGGGACTCCCCCTTGGAGACCCAGTACTTC,CSVENSRDSPLETQYF,TRBJ2-5,TRBV29-1,-,many
TGTGCCAGCAGCCCGGGAGGGGGTTACTTAGTAGAGACCCAGTACTTC,CASSPGGGYLVETQYF,TRBJ2-5,TRBV11-2,TRBD2,-
TGTGCCAGCATTGTAGGGATTGGCACTGAAGCTTTCTTT,CASIVGIGTEAFF,TRBJ1-1,TRBV6-2/TRBV6-3,-,many
TGTGCCATCAGTACGGGACAGGGTAACACCGGGGAGCTGTTTTTT,CAISTGQGNTGELFF,TRBJ2-2,TRBV10-3,TRBD1,many
TGTGCCAGCAGTCAAGGGGGGGACCAGTACTTC,CASSQGGDQYF,TRBJ2-5,TRBV6-1,-,many
TGCAGTGCTAGAGAAGCGGACAGCTTTTTT,CSAREADSFF,TRBJ1-1,TRBV20-1,-,many
TGCAGTGCCTTGAGGGGTGGCTATGGCTACACCTTC,CSALRGGYGYTF,TRBJ1-2,TRBV20-1,-,many
TGTGCCAGCAGTTTGGGACAGGGGGGGGATAGCAATCAGCCCCAGCATTTT,CASSLGQGGDSNQPQHF,TRBJ1-5,TRBV6-2/TRBV6-3,TRBD1,once
TGCAGTGCTAGAGATCAGGGTCTGAACACTGAAGCTTTCTTT,CSARDQGLNTEAFF,TRBJ1-1,TRBV20-1,-,many
TGTGCCAGCAGTCCCGGGACAGGGGATGAGACCCAGTACTTC,CASSPGTGDETQYF,TRBJ2-5,TRBV27,TRBD1,many
TGTGCCAGCAGGGGGGAGGGCTACGAGCAGTACTTC,CASRGEGYEQYF,TRBJ2-7,TRBV6-1,TRBD2,many
TGTGCCAGCAGTACAGGGGTCCCTCCCTACGAGCAGTACTTC,CASSTGVPPYEQYF,TRBJ2-7,TRBV6-1,TRBD1,once
TGCAGTGCCACAACAGGGTATGGCTACACCTTC,CSATTGYGYTF,TRBJ1-2,TRBV20-1,-,few
TGCAGTGCTAGAGCGAGGAATAGGGAGACTTTCTTT,CSARARNRETFF,TRBJ1-1,TRBV20-1,-,-
TGTGCCAGCAGTTCACCCTCGACCGAGGCCCAGTACTTC,CASSSPSTEAQYF,TRBJ2-5,TRBV6-5,-,few
TGTGCCAGTCAACCTACTAGCGGGGGGATCCAAGAGACCCAGTACTTC,CASQPTSGGIQETQYF,TRBJ2-5,TRBV19,TRBD2,few
TGTGCCAGCAGCGTAGTAGGGAGCGAGGAGGAGCTGTTTTTT,CASSVVGSEEELFF,TRBJ2-2,TRBV9,-,-
TGTGCCAGCAGTACAACAGGGGGGATAACTGAAGCTTCCTTT,CASSTTGGITEASF,TRBJ1-1,TRBV12-3/TRBV12-4,TRBD1,many
TGTGCCAGCAGTTACTTGGGCAGGGGGAACACTGAAGCTTTCTTT,CASSYLGRGNTEAFF,TRBJ1-1,TRBV6-5,-,-
TGTGCCACCAGCAGACGCGGGACGCAGGGCTACACCTTC,CATSRRGTQGYTF,TRBJ1-2,TRBV15,-,many
TGTGCCAGCTCACGGCCTGTTGATGGCTACACCTTC,CASSRPVDGYTF,TRBJ1-2,TRBV18,-,many
TGTGCCATCAGTGAGTCGCCCGGACTAGCGGGGGCCCAAGAGACCCAGTACTTC,CAISESPGLAGAQETQYF,TRBJ2-5,TRBV10-3,TRBD2,-
TGTGCCAGCAGTTTTCAGTTTCGGGTTCAGTACTTC,CASSFQFRVQYF,TRBJ2-4,TRBV12-3/TRBV12-4,-,many
TGTGCCAGCAGTATTTACGAGCAGTACTTC,CASSIYEQYF,TRBJ2-7,TRBV2,-,many
TGTGCCACCGGAGATGGACAGCCCCAGCATTTT,CATGDGQPQHF,TRBJ1-5,TRBV24-1,-,many
TGCAGTGCCGGCCGGGACAGGCTAACAGATACGCAGTATTTT,CSAGRDRLTDTQYF,TRBJ2-3,TRBV20-1,TRBD1,many
TGTGCCAGCACCCCGAGGGTGTCGTTCGGGAACACTGAAGCTTTCTTT,CASTPRVSFGNTEAFF,TRBJ1-1,TRBV28,-,few
TGTGCCAGCACCTTCAGGGGGACCGGGGAGCTGTTTTTT,CASTFRGTGELFF,TRBJ2-2,TRBV12-3/TRBV12-4,TRBD1,-
TGTGCCAGCAGTTCCAACCCCTCCCGGGATTCGAACACCGGGGAGCTGTTTTTT,CASSSNPSRDSNTGELFF,TRBJ2-2,TRBV6-2/TRBV6-3,-,many
TGCAGTGCTAGAGATCCCCTAGCGGGCCTCCACGAGCAGTACTTC,CSARDPLAGLHEQYF,TRBJ2-7,TRBV20-1,TRBD2,-